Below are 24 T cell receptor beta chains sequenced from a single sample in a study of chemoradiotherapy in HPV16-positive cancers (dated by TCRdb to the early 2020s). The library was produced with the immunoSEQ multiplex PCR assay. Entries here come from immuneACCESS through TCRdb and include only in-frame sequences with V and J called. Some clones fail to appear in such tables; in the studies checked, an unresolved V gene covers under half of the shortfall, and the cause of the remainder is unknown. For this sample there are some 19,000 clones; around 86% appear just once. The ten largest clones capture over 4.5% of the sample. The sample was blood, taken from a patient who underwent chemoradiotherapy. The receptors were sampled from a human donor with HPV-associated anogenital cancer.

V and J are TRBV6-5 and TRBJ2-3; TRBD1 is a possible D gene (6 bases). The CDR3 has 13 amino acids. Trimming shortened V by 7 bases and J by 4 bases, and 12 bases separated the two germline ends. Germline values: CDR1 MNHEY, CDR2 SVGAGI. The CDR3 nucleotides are TGTGCCAGCACCAGGGGACGGTCAGATACGCAGTATTTT. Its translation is CASTRGRSDTQYF.

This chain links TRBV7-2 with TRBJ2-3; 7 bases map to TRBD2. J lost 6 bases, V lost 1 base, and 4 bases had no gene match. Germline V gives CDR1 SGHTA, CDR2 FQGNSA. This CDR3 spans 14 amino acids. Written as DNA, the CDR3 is TGTGCCAGCAGCTTAGGATTACTAGCGGATACGCAGTATTTT. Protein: CASSLGLLADTQYF. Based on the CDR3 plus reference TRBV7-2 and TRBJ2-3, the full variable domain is GAGVSQSPSNKVTEKGKDVELRCDPISGHTALYWYRQSLGQGLEFLIYFQGNSAPDKSGLPSDRFSAERTGGSVSTLTIQRTQQEDSAVYLCASSLGLLADTQYFGPGTRLTVL.

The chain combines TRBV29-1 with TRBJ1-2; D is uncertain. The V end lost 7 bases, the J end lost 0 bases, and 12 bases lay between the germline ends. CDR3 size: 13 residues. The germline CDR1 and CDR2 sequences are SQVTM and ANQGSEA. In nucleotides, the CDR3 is TGCAGCGCGACGGGCAGCACTAACTATGGCTACACCTTC. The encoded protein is CSATGSTNYGYTF. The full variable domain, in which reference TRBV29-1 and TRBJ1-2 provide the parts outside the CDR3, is SAVISQKPSRDICQRGTSLTIQCQVDSQVTMMFWYRQQPGQSLTLIATANQGSEATYESGFVIDKFPISRPNLTFSTLTVSNMSPEDSSIYLCSATGSTNYGYTFGSGTRLTVV.

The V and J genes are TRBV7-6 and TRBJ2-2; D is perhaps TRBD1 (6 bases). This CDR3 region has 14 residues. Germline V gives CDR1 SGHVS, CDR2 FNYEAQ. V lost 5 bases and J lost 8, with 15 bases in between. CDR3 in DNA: TGTGCCAGCAGCCCGCGGACAGATGCGGGGGAGCTGTTTTTT. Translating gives CASSPRTDAGELFF.

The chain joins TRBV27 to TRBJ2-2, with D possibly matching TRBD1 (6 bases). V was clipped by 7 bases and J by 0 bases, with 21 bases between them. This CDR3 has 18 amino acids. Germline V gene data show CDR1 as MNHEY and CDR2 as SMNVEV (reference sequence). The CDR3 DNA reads TGTGCCAGCACCCGGGACACTTACTTTCTCGCGAACACCGGGGAGCTGTTTTTT. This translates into CASTRDTYFLANTGELFF.

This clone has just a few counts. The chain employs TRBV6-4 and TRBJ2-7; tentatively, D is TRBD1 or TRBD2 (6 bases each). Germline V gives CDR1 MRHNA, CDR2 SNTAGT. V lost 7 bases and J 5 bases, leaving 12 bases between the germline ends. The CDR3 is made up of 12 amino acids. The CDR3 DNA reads TGTGCCAGCAAGGGGGGAATGCACGAGCAGTACTTC. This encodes CASKGGMHEQYF.

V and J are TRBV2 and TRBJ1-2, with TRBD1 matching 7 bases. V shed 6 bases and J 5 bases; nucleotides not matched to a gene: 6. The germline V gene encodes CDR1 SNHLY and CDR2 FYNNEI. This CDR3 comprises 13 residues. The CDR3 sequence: CASRLDRLYGYTF. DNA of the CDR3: TGTGCCAGCAGGTTGGACAGGCTGTATGGCTACACCTTC.

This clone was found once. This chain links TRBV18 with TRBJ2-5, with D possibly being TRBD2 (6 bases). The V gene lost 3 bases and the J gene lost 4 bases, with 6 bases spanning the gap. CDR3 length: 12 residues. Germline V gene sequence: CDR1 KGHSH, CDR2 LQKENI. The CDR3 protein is CASSPGGETQYF. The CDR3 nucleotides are TGTGCCAGCTCACCGGGGGGAGAGACCCAGTACTTC. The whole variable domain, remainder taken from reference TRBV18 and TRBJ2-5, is NAGVMQNPRHLVRRRGQEARLRCSPMKGHSHVYWYRQLPEEGLKFMVYLQKENIIDESGMPKERFSAEFPKEGPSILRIQQVVRGDSAAYFCASSPGGETQYFGPGTRLLVL.

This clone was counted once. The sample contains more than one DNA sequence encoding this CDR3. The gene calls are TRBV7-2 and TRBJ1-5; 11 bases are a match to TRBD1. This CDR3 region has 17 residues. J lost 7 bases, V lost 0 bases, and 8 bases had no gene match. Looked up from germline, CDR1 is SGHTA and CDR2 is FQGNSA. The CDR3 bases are TGTGCCAGCAGCTTAGCCAGGGACAGGGGGAGGGGGCAGCCCCAGCATTTT. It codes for CASSLARDRGRGQPQHF.

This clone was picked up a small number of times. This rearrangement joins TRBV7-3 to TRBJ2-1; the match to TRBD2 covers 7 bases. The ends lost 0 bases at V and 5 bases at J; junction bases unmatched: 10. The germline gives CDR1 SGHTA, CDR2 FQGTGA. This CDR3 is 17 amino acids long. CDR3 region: CASSLTTTSGTNNEQFF. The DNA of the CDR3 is TGTGCCAGCAGCTTAACCACTACCAGCGGGACCAACAATGAGCAGTTCTTC.

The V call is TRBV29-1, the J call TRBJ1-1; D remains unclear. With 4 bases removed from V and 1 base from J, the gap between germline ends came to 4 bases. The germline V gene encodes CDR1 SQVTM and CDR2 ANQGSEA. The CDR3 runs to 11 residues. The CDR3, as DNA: TGCAGCGTTGGACGGAACACTGAAGCTTTCTTT. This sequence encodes CSVGRNTEAFF.

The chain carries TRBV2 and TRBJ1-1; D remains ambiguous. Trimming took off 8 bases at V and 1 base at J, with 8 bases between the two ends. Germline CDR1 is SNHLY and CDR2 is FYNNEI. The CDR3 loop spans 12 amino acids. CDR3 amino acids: CASGRSNTEAFF. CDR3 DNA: TGTGCCAGCGGGCGGTCGAACACTGAAGCTTTCTTT.

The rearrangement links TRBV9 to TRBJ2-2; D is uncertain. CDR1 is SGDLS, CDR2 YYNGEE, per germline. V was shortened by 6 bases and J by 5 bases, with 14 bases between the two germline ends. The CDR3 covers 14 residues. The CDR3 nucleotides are TGTGCCAGCACGGCTGGGCTTCGGACCGGGGAGCTGTTTTTT. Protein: CASTAGLRTGELFF.

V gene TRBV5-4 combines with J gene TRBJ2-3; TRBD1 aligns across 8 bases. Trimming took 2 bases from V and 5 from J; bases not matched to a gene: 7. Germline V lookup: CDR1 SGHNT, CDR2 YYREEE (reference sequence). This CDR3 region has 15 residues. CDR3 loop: CASSFGTGGKDTQYF. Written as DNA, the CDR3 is TGTGCCAGCAGCTTCGGGACAGGAGGTAAAGATACGCAGTATTTT.

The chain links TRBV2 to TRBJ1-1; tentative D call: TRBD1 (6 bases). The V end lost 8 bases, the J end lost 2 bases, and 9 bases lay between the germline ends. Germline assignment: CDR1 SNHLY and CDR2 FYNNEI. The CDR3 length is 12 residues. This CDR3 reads CASEGGNTEAFF. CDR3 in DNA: TGTGCCAGCGAGGGGGGAAACACTGAAGCTTTCTTT. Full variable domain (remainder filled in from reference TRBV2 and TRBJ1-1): EPEVTQTPSHQVTQMGQEVILRCVPISNHLYFYWYRQILGQKVEFLVSFYNNEISEKSEIFDDQFSVERPDGSNFTLKIRSTKLEDSAMYFCASEGGNTEAFFGQGTRLTVV.

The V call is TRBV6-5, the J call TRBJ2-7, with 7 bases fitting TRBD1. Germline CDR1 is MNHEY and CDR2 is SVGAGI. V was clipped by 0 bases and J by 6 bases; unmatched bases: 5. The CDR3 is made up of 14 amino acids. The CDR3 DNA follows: TGTGCCAGCAGTTACTCCTTCGACAGGGCCGAGCAGTACTTC. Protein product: CASSYSFDRAEQYF.

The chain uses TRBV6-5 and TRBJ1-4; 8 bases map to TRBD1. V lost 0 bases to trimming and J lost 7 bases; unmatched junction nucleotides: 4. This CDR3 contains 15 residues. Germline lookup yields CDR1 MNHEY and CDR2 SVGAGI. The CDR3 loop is CASSYSPGGGEKLFF. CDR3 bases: TGTGCCAGCAGTTACTCGCCAGGGGGCGGTGAAAAACTGTTTTTT.

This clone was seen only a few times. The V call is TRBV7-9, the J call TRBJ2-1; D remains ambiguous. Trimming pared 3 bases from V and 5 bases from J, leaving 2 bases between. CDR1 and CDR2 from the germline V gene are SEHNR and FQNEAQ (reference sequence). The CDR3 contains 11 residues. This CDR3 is CASSLHNEQFF. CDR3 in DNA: TGTGCCAGCAGCTTGCACAATGAGCAGTTCTTC.

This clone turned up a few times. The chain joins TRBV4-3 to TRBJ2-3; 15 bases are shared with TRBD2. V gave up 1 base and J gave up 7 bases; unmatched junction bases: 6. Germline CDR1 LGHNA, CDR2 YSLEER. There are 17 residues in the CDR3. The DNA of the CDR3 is TGCGCCAGCAGCCAAGTAGGACTAGCGGGGGGGCTAAATACGCAGTATTTT. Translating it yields CASSQVGLAGGLNTQYF.

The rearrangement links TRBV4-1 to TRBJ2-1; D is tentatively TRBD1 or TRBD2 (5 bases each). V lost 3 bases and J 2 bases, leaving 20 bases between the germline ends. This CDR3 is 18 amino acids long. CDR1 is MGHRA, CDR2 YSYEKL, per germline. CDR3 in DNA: TGCGCCAGCAGCCACCCACCAAGGGGACGGGACCCCTACAATGAGCAGTTCTTC. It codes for CASSHPPRGRDPYNEQFF.

The CDR3 sequence: CASSPDIHQPQHF. DNA of the CDR3: TGTGCCAGCTCACCGGACATCCATCAGCCCCAGCATTTT. The rearrangement uses TRBV18 and TRBJ1-5, with D maybe TRBD1 (5 bases). The CDR3 has 13 amino acids. Germline V gives CDR1 KGHSH, CDR2 LQKENI. V was clipped by 3 bases and J by 5 bases, with 8 bases between them.

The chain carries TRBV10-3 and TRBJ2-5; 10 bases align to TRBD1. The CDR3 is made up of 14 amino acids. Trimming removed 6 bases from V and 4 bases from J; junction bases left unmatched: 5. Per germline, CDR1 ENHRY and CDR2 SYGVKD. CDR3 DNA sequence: TGTGCCATCAGGTCCGGGACAGGGGCAGAGACCCAGTACTTC. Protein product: CAIRSGTGAETQYF.

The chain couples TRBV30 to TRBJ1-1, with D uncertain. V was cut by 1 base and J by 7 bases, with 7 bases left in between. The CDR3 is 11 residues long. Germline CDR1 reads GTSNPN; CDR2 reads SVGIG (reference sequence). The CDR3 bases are TGTGCCTGGAGTGAGCCAGTTGAAGCTTTCTTT. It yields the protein CAWSEPVEAFF.

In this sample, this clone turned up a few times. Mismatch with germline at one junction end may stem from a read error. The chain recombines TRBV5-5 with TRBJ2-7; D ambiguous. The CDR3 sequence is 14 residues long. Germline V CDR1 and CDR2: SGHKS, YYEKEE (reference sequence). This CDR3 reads CASGFPGRIYEQYF. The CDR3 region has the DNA TGTGCCAGCGGCTTCCCGGGCCGAATCTACGAGCAGTACTTC.